Given below is one T cell receptor beta chain in context. The data originate from a study of control samples from healthy donors and cancer patients. Only in-frame clones appear in the TCRdb table, and some are missing; sequencing was by immunoSEQ multiplex PCR. Found here are some 71,000 clones, about 90% of them singletons; the top ten hold around a fifth. The CDR3 totals 16 residues. Trimming pared 1 base from V and 2 bases from J, leaving 15 bases between. The germline gives CDR1 GTSNPN, CDR2 SVGIG (reference sequence). The sequence was obtained from a man aged 60-69 years with lung cancer. V is TRBV30 and J is TRBJ1-3; D possibly corresponds to TRBD1 (5 bases). Sequenced material: PBMCs. The CDR3 here is CAWSATHRDPGNTIYF. CDR3 nucleotides: TGTGCCTGGAGTGCAACACACCGGGACCCTGGAAACACCATATATTTT.